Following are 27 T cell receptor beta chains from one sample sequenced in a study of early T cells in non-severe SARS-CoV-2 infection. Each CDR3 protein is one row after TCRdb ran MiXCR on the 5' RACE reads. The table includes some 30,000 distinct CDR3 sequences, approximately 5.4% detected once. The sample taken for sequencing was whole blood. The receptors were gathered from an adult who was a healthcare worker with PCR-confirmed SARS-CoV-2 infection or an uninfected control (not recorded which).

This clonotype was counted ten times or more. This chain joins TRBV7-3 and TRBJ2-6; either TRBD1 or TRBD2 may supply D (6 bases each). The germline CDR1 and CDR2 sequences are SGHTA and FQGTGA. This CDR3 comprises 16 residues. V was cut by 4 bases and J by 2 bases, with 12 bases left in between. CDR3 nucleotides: TGTGCCAGCAGCTCGACCGGGGGCGCTGGGGCCAACGTCCTGACTTTC. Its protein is CASSSTGGAGANVLTF.

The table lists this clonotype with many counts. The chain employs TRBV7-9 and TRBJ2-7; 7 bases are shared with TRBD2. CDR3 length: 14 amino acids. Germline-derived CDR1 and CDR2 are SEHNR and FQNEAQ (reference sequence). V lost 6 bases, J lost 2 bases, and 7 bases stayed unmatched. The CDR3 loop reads CASRASGVAYEQYF. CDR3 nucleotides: TGTGCCAGCAGGGCCAGCGGGGTAGCCTACGAGCAGTACTTC.

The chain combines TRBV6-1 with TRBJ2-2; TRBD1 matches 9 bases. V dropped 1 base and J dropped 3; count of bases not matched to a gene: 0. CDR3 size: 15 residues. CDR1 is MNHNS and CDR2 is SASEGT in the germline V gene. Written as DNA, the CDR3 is TGTGCCAGCAGTGAAGGGACAGGGGACACCGGGGAGCTGTTTTTT. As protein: CASSEGTGDTGELFF.

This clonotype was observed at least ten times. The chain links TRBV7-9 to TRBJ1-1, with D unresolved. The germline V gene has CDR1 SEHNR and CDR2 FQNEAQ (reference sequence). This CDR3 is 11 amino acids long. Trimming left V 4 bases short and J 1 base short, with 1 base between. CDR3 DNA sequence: TGTGCCAGCAGCTCGAACACTGAAGCTTTCTTT. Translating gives CASSSNTEAFF.

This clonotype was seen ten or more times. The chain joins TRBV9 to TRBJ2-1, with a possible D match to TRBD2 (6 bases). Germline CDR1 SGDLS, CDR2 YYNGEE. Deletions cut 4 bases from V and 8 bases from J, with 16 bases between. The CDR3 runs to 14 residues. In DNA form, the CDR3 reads TGTGCCAGCAGCACGACCCCCGGGAGCGATGAGCAGTTCTTC. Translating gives CASSTTPGSDEQFF.

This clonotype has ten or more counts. CDR3: CASSYYLAGNGELFF. The CDR3 nucleotides are TGTGCCAGCAGTTACTATCTAGCGGGGAATGGGGAGCTGTTTTTT. The chain links TRBV6-5 to TRBJ2-2; 9 bases align to TRBD2. The CDR3 contains 15 residues. CDR1 is MNHEY, CDR2 SVGAGI, per germline. V was pared by 1 base and J by 8 bases, with 5 bases of the junction left unmatched.

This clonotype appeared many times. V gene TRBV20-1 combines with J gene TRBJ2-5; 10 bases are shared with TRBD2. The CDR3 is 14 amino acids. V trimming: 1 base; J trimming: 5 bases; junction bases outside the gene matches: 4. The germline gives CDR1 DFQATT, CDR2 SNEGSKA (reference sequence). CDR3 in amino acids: CSARVAGGPETQYF. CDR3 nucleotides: TGCAGTGCTAGAGTAGCGGGGGGCCCGGAGACCCAGTACTTC.

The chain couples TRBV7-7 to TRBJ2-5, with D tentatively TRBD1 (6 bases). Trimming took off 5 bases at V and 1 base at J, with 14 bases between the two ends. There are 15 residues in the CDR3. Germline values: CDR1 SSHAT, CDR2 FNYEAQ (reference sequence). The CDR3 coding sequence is TGTGCCAGCAGCCCCCAAGAGACAGGCCAAGAGACCCAGTACTTC. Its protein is CASSPQETGQETQYF.

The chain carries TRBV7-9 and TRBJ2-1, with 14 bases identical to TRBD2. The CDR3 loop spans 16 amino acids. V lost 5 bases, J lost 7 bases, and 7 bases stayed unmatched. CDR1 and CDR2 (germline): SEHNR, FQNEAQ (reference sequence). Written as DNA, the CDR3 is TGTGCCAGCAGCCTGGGACTAGCGGGGGCTTTAAATGAGCAGTTCTTC. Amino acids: CASSLGLAGALNEQFF. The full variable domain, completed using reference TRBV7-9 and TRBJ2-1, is DTGVSQNPRHKITKRGQNVTFRCDPISEHNRLYWYRQTLGQGPEFLTYFQNEAQLEKSRLLSDRFSAERPKGSFSTLEIQRTEQGDSAMYLCASSLGLAGALNEQFFGPGTRLTVL.

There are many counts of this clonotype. The CDR3 protein is CASRPGQGASGEQYF. The DNA of the CDR3 is TGTGCCAGCAGGCCCGGACAGGGGGCCTCGGGGGAGCAGTACTTC. This sequence joins TRBV12-3 or TRBV12-4 and TRBJ2-7; 11 nucleotides agree with TRBD1. The CDR3 extends over 15 amino acids. The J segment lost 7 bases and the V segment lost 6 bases, leaving 11 bases of the junction unmatched.

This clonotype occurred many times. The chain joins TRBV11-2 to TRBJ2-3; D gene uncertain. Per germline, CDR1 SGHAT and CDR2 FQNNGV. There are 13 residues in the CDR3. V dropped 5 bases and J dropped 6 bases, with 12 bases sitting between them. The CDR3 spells CASSRIFTDTQYF. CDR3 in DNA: TGTGCCAGCAGCCGAATCTTCACGGATACGCAGTATTTT.

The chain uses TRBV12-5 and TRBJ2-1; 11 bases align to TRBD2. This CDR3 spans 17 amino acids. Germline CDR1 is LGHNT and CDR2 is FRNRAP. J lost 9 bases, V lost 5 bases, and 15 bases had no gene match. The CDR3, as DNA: TGTGCTAGTGGTGTAGGGAGAGGTAGCGGGGGGGCGATTGAGCAGTTCTTC. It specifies CASGVGRGSGGAIEQFF.

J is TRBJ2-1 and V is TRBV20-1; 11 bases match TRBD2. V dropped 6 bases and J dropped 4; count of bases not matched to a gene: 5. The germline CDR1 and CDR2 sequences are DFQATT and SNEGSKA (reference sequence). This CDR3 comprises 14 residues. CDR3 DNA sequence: TGCAGTGCAGTCGGGACTAGCGGATACAATGAGCAGTTCTTC. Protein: CSAVGTSGYNEQFF.

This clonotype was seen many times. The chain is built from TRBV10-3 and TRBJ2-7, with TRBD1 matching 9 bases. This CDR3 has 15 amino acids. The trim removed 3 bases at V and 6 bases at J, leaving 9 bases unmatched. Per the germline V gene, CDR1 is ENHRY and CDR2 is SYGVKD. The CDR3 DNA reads TGTGCCATCAGTGACCCCTTGGGACAGGGCCTCGAGCAGTACTTC. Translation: CAISDPLGQGLEQYF.

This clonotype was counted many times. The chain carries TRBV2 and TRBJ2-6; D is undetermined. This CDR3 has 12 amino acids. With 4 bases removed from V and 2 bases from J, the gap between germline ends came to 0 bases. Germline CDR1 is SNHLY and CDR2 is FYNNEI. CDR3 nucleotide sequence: TGTGCCAGCAGTGCTGGGGCCAACGTCCTGACTTTC. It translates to CASSAGANVLTF.

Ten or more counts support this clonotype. CDR3 in amino acids: CASSLSIAGVWYF. CDR3 in DNA: TGTGCCAGCAGCCTTTCGATAGCGGGGGTATGGTATTTT. The V call is TRBV28, the J call TRBJ2-3; 9 bases map to TRBD2. The germline gives CDR1 MDHEN, CDR2 SYDVKM. The length of the CDR3 is 13 residues. The V gene end was trimmed by 6 bases and the J gene end by 14 bases; junction bases not matched to a gene: 12.

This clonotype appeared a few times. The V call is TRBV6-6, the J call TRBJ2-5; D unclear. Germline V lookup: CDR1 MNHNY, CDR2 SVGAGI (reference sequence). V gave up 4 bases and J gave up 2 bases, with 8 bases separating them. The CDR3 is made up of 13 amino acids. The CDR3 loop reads CASSWTDQETQYF. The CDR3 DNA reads TGTGCCAGCAGTTGGACGGATCAAGAGACCCAGTACTTC.

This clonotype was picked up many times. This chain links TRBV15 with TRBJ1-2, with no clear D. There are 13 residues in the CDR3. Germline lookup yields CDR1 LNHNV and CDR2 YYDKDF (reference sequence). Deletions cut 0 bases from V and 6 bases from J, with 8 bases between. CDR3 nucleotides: TGTGCCACCAGCAGAGATCGGGTTGATGGCTACACCTTC. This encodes CATSRDRVDGYTF. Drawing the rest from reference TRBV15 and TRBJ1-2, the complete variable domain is DAMVIQNPRYQVTQFGKPVTLSCSQTLNHNVMYWYQQKSSQAPKLLFHYYDKDFNNEADTPDNFQSRRPNTSFCFLDIRSPGLGDTAMYLCATSRDRVDGYTFGSGTRLTVV.

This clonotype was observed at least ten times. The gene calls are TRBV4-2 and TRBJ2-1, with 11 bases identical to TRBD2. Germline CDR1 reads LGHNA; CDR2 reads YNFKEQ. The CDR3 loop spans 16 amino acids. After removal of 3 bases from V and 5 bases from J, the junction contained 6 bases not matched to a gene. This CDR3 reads CASSHHSGGADNEQFF. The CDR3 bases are TGTGCCAGCAGCCACCATAGCGGGGGGGCCGACAATGAGCAGTTCTTC.

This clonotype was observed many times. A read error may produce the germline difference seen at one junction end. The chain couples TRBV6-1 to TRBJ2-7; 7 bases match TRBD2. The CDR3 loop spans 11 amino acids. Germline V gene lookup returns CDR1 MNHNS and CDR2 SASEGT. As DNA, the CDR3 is TGTGCCAGCACCGAGGGAGGGTCCAATCTCTTC. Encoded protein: CASTEGGSNLF.

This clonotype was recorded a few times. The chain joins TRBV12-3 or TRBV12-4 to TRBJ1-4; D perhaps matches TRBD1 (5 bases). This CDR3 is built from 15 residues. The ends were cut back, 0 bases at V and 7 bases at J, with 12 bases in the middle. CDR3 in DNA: TGTGCCAGCAGTTTAGCGCAAGGGGCTCTTGAAAAACTGTTTTTT. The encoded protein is CASSLAQGALEKLFF.

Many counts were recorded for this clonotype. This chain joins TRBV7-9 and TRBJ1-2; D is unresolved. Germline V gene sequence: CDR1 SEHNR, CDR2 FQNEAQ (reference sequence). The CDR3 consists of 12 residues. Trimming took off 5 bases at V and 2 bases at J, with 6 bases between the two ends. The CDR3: CASSPANYGYTF. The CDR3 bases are TGTGCCAGCAGCCCCGCCAACTATGGCTACACCTTC. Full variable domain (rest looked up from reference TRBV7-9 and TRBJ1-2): DTGVSQNPRHKITKRGQNVTFRCDPISEHNRLYWYRQTLGQGPEFLTYFQNEAQLEKSRLLSDRFSAERPKGSFSTLEIQRTEQGDSAMYLCASSPANYGYTFGSGTRLTVV.

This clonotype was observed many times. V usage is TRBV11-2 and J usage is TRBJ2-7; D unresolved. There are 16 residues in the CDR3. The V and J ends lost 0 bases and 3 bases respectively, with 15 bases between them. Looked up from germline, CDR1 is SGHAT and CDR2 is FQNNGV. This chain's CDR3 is CASSLEGTDAYYEQYF. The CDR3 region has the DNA TGTGCCAGCAGCTTAGAAGGCACGGACGCATACTACGAGCAGTACTTC.

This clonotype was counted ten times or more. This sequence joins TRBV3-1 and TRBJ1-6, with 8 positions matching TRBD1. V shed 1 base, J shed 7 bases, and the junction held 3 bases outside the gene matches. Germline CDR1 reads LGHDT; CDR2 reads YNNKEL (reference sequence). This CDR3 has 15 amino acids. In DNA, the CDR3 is TGTGCCAGCAGCCAAGCACAGGGGGTGAATTCACCCCTCCACTTT. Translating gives CASSQAQGVNSPLHF.

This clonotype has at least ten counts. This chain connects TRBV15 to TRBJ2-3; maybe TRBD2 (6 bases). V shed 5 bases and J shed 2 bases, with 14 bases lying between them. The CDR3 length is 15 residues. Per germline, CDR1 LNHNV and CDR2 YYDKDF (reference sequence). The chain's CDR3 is CATSPGRGYTDTQYF. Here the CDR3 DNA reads TGTGCCACCAGCCCGGGCCGGGGGTACACAGATACGCAGTATTTT.

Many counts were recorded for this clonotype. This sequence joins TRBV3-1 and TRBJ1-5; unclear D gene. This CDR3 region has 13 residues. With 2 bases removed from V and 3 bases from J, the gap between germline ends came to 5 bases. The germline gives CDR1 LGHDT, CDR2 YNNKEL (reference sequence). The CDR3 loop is CASSQSPNQPQHF. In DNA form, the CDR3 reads TGTGCCAGCAGCCAAAGCCCCAATCAGCCCCAGCATTTT.

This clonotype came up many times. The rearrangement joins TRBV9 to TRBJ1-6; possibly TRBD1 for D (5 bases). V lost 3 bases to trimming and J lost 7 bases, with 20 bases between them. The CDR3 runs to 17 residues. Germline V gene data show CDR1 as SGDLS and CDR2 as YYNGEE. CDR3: CASSGGPRTSRNSPLHF. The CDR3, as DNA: TGTGCCAGCAGCGGAGGCCCTCGGACATCTAGGAATTCACCCCTCCACTTT.